The 23 T cell receptor beta chains in this list originate from one sample, sequenced in a study of CD4 T cells in relation to SARS-CoV-2 and coronaviruses. TCRdb keeps only in-frame clones here, not all; method: immunoSEQ multiplex PCR. This table has 65,000 or so clones, about 87% appearing once. Before the COVID-19 pandemic, during about 2011-2019, CD4+ T cells were taken from unexposed donors. Input material: memory CD4+ T cells from PBMCs. The receptors were sampled from a human donor in good health.

This clone was counted between two and nine times. This chain connects TRBV5-1 to TRBJ1-4; the D gene is possibly TRBD1 (6 bases). Germline V gene sequence: CDR1 SGHRS, CDR2 YFSETQ. CDR3 length: 15 amino acids. V was trimmed by 7 bases and J by 0 bases, leaving 13 bases between them. The CDR3 reads CASHPGAATNEKLFF. In DNA, the CDR3 is TGCGCCAGCCACCCGGGGGCGGCAACTAATGAAAAACTGTTTTTT. Using reference TRBV5-1 and TRBJ1-4 for the parts outside the CDR3, the full variable domain is KAGVTQTPRYLIKTRGQQVTLSCSPISGHRSVSWYQQTPGQGLQFLFEYFSETQRNKGNFPGRFSGRQFSNSRSEMNVSTLELGDSALYLCASHPGAATNEKLFFGSGTQLSVL.

Here the CDR3 reads CASRLSVNTEAFF. CDR3 coding DNA: TGTGCCAGCAGACTCAGTGTGAACACTGAAGCTTTCTTT. The V and J genes are TRBV2 and TRBJ1-1, with unresolved D. Germline lookup yields CDR1 SNHLY and CDR2 FYNNEI. There are 13 residues in the CDR3. V lost 6 bases and J lost 0, with 8 bases in between.

V is TRBV27 and J is TRBJ2-2; 7 nucleotides align to TRBD2. The trim removed 3 bases at V and 0 bases at J, leaving 13 bases unmatched. The length of the CDR3 is 19 residues. Germline CDR1 and CDR2: MNHEY and SMNVEV (reference sequence). The CDR3 here is CASSLYFASGSTNTGELFF. CDR3 nucleotides: TGTGCCAGCAGTTTGTATTTTGCTAGCGGCTCAACGAACACCGGGGAGCTGTTTTTT.

This sequence joins TRBV6-1 and TRBJ2-1, with TRBD2 matching over 7 bases. CDR3 length: 16 residues. In germline, CDR1 is MNHNS, CDR2 SASEGT. V lost 4 bases and J lost 4; bases outside the gene matches: 10. As DNA, the CDR3 is TGTGCCAGCAGTGTTAGATCTAGCGGACCGTACAATGAGCAGTTCTTC. This gives the protein CASSVRSSGPYNEQFF.

The chain carries TRBV6-2 or TRBV6-3 and TRBJ1-6; D not certain. V was shortened by 3 bases and J by 9 bases, with 12 bases between the two germline ends. CDR1 and CDR2 (germline): MNHEY, SVGEGT. This CDR3 spans 14 amino acids. This CDR3 reads CASSYAGKGSPLHF. The CDR3 DNA is TGTGCCAGCAGTTATGCGGGGAAGGGTTCACCCCTCCACTTT.

The rearrangement uses TRBV20-1 and TRBJ1-5; D uncertain. Germline lookup yields CDR1 DFQATT and CDR2 SNEGSKA (reference sequence). V was shortened by 3 bases and J by 0 bases, with 9 bases between the two germline ends. The CDR3 loop spans 14 amino acids. CDR3 in amino acids: CSASEDYSNQPQHF. The DNA of the CDR3 is TGCAGTGCTAGTGAGGATTATAGCAATCAGCCCCAGCATTTT.

The V and J genes are TRBV11-3 and TRBJ2-2; 11 positions agree with TRBD1. Germline values: CDR1 SGHNT, CDR2 YENEEA. V lost 5 bases and J lost 6; bases outside the gene matches: 8. The CDR3 is 16 amino acids. The CDR3 is CASSQRTGGLAGELFF. In DNA, the CDR3 is TGTGCCAGCAGCCAAAGGACAGGGGGCTTGGCCGGGGAGCTGTTTTTT. The entire variable domain, with the rest obtained from reference TRBV11-3 and TRBJ2-2, is as follows: EAGVVQSPRYKIIEKKQPVAFWCNPISGHNTLYWYLQNLGQGPELLIRYENEEAVDDSQLPKDRFSAERLKGVDSTLKIQPAELGDSAVYLCASSQRTGGLAGELFFGEGSRLTVL.

The gene calls are TRBV30 and TRBJ2-2, with D hard to call. Germline loops: CDR1 GTSNPN, CDR2 SVGIG (reference sequence). The CDR3 contains 14 residues. Trimming shortened V by 3 bases and J by 2 bases, and 10 bases separated the two germline ends. This CDR3 is CAWSPFINTGELFF. The CDR3 DNA reads as TGTGCCTGGAGCCCCTTTATTAACACCGGGGAGCTGTTTTTT.

The chain employs TRBV5-1 and TRBJ1-5, with unresolved D. The V end lost 5 bases, the J end lost 0 bases, and 12 bases lay between the germline ends. The CDR3 loop spans 15 amino acids. Germline CDR1 and CDR2: SGHRS and YFSETQ. CDR3 bases: TGCGCCAGCAGTTCCTTACCGGATAGCAATCAGCCCCAGCATTTT. Translating it yields CASSSLPDSNQPQHF.

CDR3 nucleotides: TGTGCCAGCAGCTTAGGGACAGGGCCCCGCACAGATACGCAGTATTTT. It encodes CASSLGTGPRTDTQYF. This chain joins TRBV5-8 and TRBJ2-3; 9 nucleotides agree with TRBD1. The germline V gene encodes CDR1 SGHTS and CDR2 YDEGEE. The CDR3 loop spans 16 amino acids. Trimming at V came to 2 bases and at J to 1 base, leaving 5 bases not matched to a gene. Full variable domain (missing parts from reference TRBV5-8 and TRBJ2-3): EAGVTQSPTHLIKTRGQQATLRCSPISGHTSVYWYQQALGLGLQFLLWYDEGEERNRGNFPPRFSGRQFPNYSSELNVNALELEDSALYLCASSLGTGPRTDTQYFGPGTRLTVL.

V gene TRBV3-1 (or the pseudogene TRBV3-2) combines with J gene TRBJ1-5; 7 bases agree with TRBD1. Germline CDR1 is LGHDT and CDR2 is YNNKEL (reference sequence). The CDR3 covers 14 residues. After removal of 3 bases from V and 5 bases from J, the junction contained 4 bases not matched to a gene. The CDR3 region is CASSHGGGDQPQHF. The DNA of the CDR3 is TGTGCCAGCAGCCATGGAGGGGGCGATCAGCCCCAGCATTTT.

The chain carries TRBV4-2 and TRBJ2-3; no definite D call. This CDR3 is built from 17 residues. The V end lost 0 bases, the J end lost 0 bases, and 13 bases lay between the germline ends. From germline, CDR1 is LGHNA and CDR2 YNFKEQ. CDR3 in DNA: TGTGCCAGCAGCCAAGATTGGGCACCTACTAGCACAGATACGCAGTATTTT. Translated: CASSQDWAPTSTDTQYF.

This rearrangement joins TRBV5-1 to TRBJ1-3, with a tentative D call TRBD1 (6 bases). The V and J ends lost 4 bases and 2 bases respectively, with 13 bases between them. Germline CDR1 and CDR2: SGHRS and YFSETQ. The CDR3 totals 15 residues. CDR3 DNA: TGCGCCAGCAGCAGGGAACAGGGCACTGGAAACACCATATATTTT. Protein sequence: CASSREQGTGNTIYF.

This clone occurred once. The J gene is TRBJ2-3, the V gene TRBV5-1, with D hard to call. Germline assignment: CDR1 SGHRS and CDR2 YFSETQ. Trimming cost V 1 base and J 3 bases, with 3 bases left between them. The CDR3 runs to 12 residues. CDR3 loop: CASSLTTDTQYF. For the CDR3, the DNA is TGCGCCAGCAGCTTGACTACAGATACGCAGTATTTT.

The table lists this clone with a count of one. This chain links TRBV27 with TRBJ1-2, with 7 bases matching TRBD1. The CDR3 contains 15 residues. Trimming cost V 4 bases and J 6 bases; bases outside gene matches: 11. CDR1 is MNHEY and CDR2 is SMNVEV in the germline V gene (reference sequence). The CDR3 region has the DNA TGTGCCAGCAGTTCAACCCCGACAGGGATAAATGGCTACACCTTC. Encoded protein: CASSSTPTGINGYTF.

The chain carries TRBV18 and TRBJ1-1; D is undetermined. Germline CDR1 reads KGHSH; CDR2 reads LQKENI. There are 15 residues in the CDR3. Trimming cost V 2 bases and J 1 base, with 11 bases left between them. Here the CDR3 DNA reads TGTGCCAGCTCACCAGCACTGGTTGGGAACACTGAAGCTTTCTTT. Its protein product is CASSPALVGNTEAFF.

This sequence joins TRBV5-4 and TRBJ2-7; 7 nucleotides align to TRBD2. This CDR3 has 16 residues. Trimming cost V 4 bases and J 1 base; bases outside gene matches: 11. CDR1 and CDR2 (germline): SGHNT, YYREEE (reference sequence). The CDR3 nucleotides read TGTGCCAGCAGCCTCGGGCGGGCTAGCGGATCCTACGAGCAGTACTTC. As protein: CASSLGRASGSYEQYF.

V is TRBV4-1 and J is TRBJ1-2, with D hard to call. From germline, CDR1 is MGHRA and CDR2 YSYEKL. The CDR3 sequence is 15 residues long. Between the trimmed V and J ends, which lost 3 bases and 7 bases, there was a span of 18 bases. The DNA of the CDR3 is TGCGCCAGCAGCCAGGGAGAGTCCCGTTTGGGTGGCTACACCTTC. Protein: CASSQGESRLGGYTF.

The sample holds a few counts of this clone. V usage is TRBV2 and J usage is TRBJ1-2; D uncertain. Deletions cut 11 bases from V and 4 bases from J, with 17 bases between. From germline, CDR1 is SNHLY and CDR2 FYNNEI. The CDR3 is 13 residues long. DNA of the CDR3: TGTGCCTCCCAACGGGAGGCCGCCTATGGCTACACCTTC. It codes for CASQREAAYGYTF.

This clone has only one observation. The chain couples TRBV3-1 (or the pseudogene TRBV3-2) to TRBJ1-3; no clear D gene. Germline V gene lookup returns CDR1 LGHDT and CDR2 YNNKEL (reference sequence). V was pared by 4 bases and J by 2 bases, with 6 bases between. The CDR3 length is 13 residues. CDR3 sequence reads: CASSPATGNTIYF. DNA of the CDR3: TGTGCCAGCAGCCCCGCGACTGGAAACACCATATATTTT.

The rearrangement joins TRBV27 to TRBJ2-1; possibly TRBD1 for D (6 bases). Germline V CDR1 and CDR2: MNHEY, SMNVEV (reference sequence). The CDR3 sequence is 13 residues long. Trimming took off 3 bases at V and 3 bases at J, with 6 bases between the two ends. The CDR3 bases are TGTGCCAGCAGTTTGACAGGCTACAATGAGCAGTTCTTC. Translation: CASSLTGYNEQFF.

This chain links TRBV6-6 with TRBJ2-1, with TRBD2 identical over 13 bases. The junction had 12 bases not matched to a gene; V was cut back by 5 bases and J by 5 bases. The CDR3 loop spans 18 amino acids. CDR1 is MNHNY, CDR2 SVGAGI, per germline (reference sequence). CDR3 coding DNA: TGTGCCAGCAGTCTACGCCAACTCGGGACTAGCGGGGACAATGAGCAGTTCTTC. Its protein product is CASSLRQLGTSGDNEQFF.

The chain links TRBV4-3 to TRBJ1-2, with D unresolved. The V and J ends lost 0 bases and 4 bases respectively, with 9 bases between them. Germline assignment: CDR1 LGHNA and CDR2 YSLEER. The CDR3 has 14 amino acids. The CDR3 loop is CASSQEGSLYGYTF. In DNA, the CDR3 is TGCGCCAGCAGCCAAGAGGGGAGCCTCTATGGCTACACCTTC.